Following are 6 T cell receptor beta chains from one sample sequenced in a study of T cell responses to AZD1222 COVID-19 vaccine. Some clones are missing from TCRdb's copy, which holds only in-frame ones; the method was immunoSEQ multiplex PCR. The table lists about 100,000 clones, 85% to 95% of them singletons. The material was peripheral blood, obtained on day 0 of AZD1222 vaccination. All receptors come from an adult in good health.

This clone was detected once. CDR3 bases: TGTGCCAGCAATTCACCCGGGACAATAATTGGCACTGAAGCTTTCTTT. Translation: CASNSPGTIIGTEAFF. The rearrangement links TRBV28 to TRBJ1-1; D possibly corresponds to TRBD1 (6 bases). CDR1 is MDHEN, CDR2 SYDVKM, per germline. Trimming left V 7 bases short and J 4 bases short, with 22 bases between. The CDR3 covers 16 residues.

The rearrangement uses TRBV24-1 and TRBJ1-2, with D perhaps matching TRBD1 (6 bases). CDR1 KGHDR and CDR2 SFDVKD come from the germline V gene. The V end was cut by 7 bases, the J end by 3 bases, with 14 bases between. This CDR3 contains 14 residues. For the CDR3, the DNA is TGTGCCACCAGCCGACAGGAGGGCTACTATGGCTACACCTTC. Residues: CATSRQEGYYGYTF.

This sequence joins TRBV11-1 and TRBJ1-6; D uncertain. CDR1 and CDR2 (germline): SGHAT, FQDESV (reference sequence). CDR3 length equals 14 residues. V was clipped by 3 bases and J by 7 bases, with 10 bases between them. CDR3 DNA sequence: TGTGCCAGCAGCTTTGAACAGAACAATTCACCCCTCCACTTT. This encodes CASSFEQNNSPLHF.

In regard to this clone: Other DNA sequences of this sample code for an identical CDR3. The rearrangement uses TRBV6-2 or TRBV6-3 and TRBJ1-5, with D uncertain. Germline values: CDR1 MNHEY, CDR2 SVGEGT. This CDR3 contains 12 residues. Trimming left V 3 bases short and J 5 bases short, with 5 bases between. CDR3 in amino acids: CASSYRDQPQHF. The CDR3 DNA reads TGTGCCAGCAGTTATCGGGATCAGCCCCAGCATTTT.

As for this clone: No DNA is shown, since the ends of the CDR3 on it are uncertain; the CDR3 is the one TCRdb lists. J is TRBJ2-1 and V is TRBV5-1; the D call in the table, TRBD2, was not verified against the DNA. Termini included, the CDR3 measures 14 amino acids. Germline CDR1 is SGHRS and CDR2 is YFSETQ. CDR3 in amino acids: CASSSRDFGNEQFF.

The chain has TRBV28 and TRBJ1-6, with 7 bases that match TRBD1. In germline, CDR1 is MDHEN, CDR2 SYDVKM. The V and J ends lost 5 bases and 6 bases, in that order; junction bases with no gene match: 10. The length of the CDR3 is 16 residues. CDR3 amino acids: CASSTYRQGGNSPLHF. CDR3 sequence (DNA): TGTGCCAGCAGTACTTACCGACAGGGTGGTAATTCACCCCTCCACTTT.